The clone carrying this T cell receptor (beta chain) is a singleton in its sample. The entry originates in a study of blood T cell repertoires in COVID-19. Study as a whole: Acute and convalescent COVID-19 samples came from the United States, Italy and Spain. T cells, B-cell-depleted T cells, or PBMCs provided the cDNA or gDNA that served as material.

Source study methods: The assay estimated nucleated cells by amplifying reference gene primers. Produced via immunoSEQ multiplex PCR; TCRdb's table is partial and in-frame only. From that table come the V and J calls and clone size; the DNA was used to work out D and trimming. The sample holds about 160,000 clones, roughly 90% seen once. The junction had 11 bases not matched to a gene; V was cut back by 5 bases and J by 7 bases. Germline assignment: CDR1 SGHNT and CDR2 YYREEE (reference sequence). The CDR3 length is 16 residues. This receptor was obtained from a man between 60 and 75 years old with active or convalescent COVID-19. Sequenced material: peripheral blood. The chain carries TRBV5-4 and TRBJ2-7; TRBD2 matches at 14 bases. Here the CDR3 reads CASRTGTSGSYQEQYF. Written as DNA, the CDR3 is TGTGCCAGCAGGACCGGGACTAGCGGGAGTTATCAAGAGCAGTACTTC.